This TCR beta chain originates from a study of blood T cell repertoires in COVID-19. Study-wide context: Both acute and convalescent COVID-19 samples were obtained from the United States, Italy and Spain. From T cells, B-cell-depleted T cells, or PBMCs came the material, which was cDNA or gDNA.

With 0 bases removed from V and 4 bases from J, the gap between germline ends came to 13 bases. The CDR3 is 15 amino acids. In germline, CDR1 is SGDLS, CDR2 YYNGEE. Per the original methods: Reference gene primer amplification gave nucleated cell count estimates. Generated by immunoSEQ multiplex PCR, the TCRdb table keeps only in-frame clones and is missing some. The V and J calls and clone size are taken from that table; D and trimming were inferred from the DNA. The sample yields about 82,000 clones, over 70% seen once. The rearrangement uses TRBV9 and TRBJ1-1; D is possibly TRBD1 (5 bases). The sequence came from a woman aged 55-70 years with acute or convalescent COVID-19. Sequenced material: peripheral blood. CDR3 in amino acids: CASSVVSSGGTEAFF. For the CDR3, the DNA is TGTGCCAGCAGCGTAGTCTCGTCGGGGGGCACTGAAGCTTTCTTT.